These 26 T cell receptor beta chains were all obtained from the same sample, sequenced in a study of human T cells and chemical hapten exposure. MiXCR was run by TCRdb on the RACE reads, yielding one entry per CDR3 protein. The table has tens of thousands of distinct CDR3 sequences, about 10% seen once. Described time point: patch test 1, 2 weeks after DPC sensitization. Treatment here: therapeutic diphenylcyclopropenone sensitization with weekly scalp DPC. Sequenced material: whole blood, taken in connection with sensitization to the hapten diphenylcyclopropenone (DPC). The receptors originated from a man aged 35-49 years with alopecia areata. Some clones in this sample may be carry-over from other donors' samples.

V and J are TRBV9 and TRBJ1-1; D remains unclear. The CDR3 runs 15 residues. The germline V gene has CDR1 SGDLS and CDR2 YYNGEE. Trimming removed 0 bases from V and 4 bases from J, with 13 bases in between. The CDR3 DNA reads as TGTGCCAGCAGCGTAGCGGGCCATTTGGGCACTGAAGCTTTCTTT. Translated: CASSVAGHLGTEAFF.

This clonotype was seen a few times. The rearrangement joins TRBV29-1 to TRBJ2-1; TRBD2 matches 9 bases. CDR1 is SQVTM and CDR2 is ANQGSEA in the germline V gene. This CDR3 spans 16 amino acids. The junction had 11 bases not matched to a gene; V was cut back by 7 bases and J by 1 base. The CDR3 sequence: CSGGGTAGGSYNEQFF. The CDR3 DNA reads TGCAGCGGGGGGGGAACAGCGGGAGGTTCCTACAATGAGCAGTTCTTC.

A few counts support this clonotype. The genes are TRBV14 and TRBJ2-2, with D uncertain. In germline, CDR1 is SGHDN, CDR2 FVKESK. V was clipped by 2 bases and J by 5 bases, with 12 bases between them. This CDR3 has 15 amino acids. The CDR3 region has the DNA TGTGCCAGCAGCCAAAATGCTCAAATTACCGGGGAGCTGTTTTTT. This translates into CASSQNAQITGELFF. The complete variable domain, with remaining parts taken from reference TRBV14 and TRBJ2-2, reads EAGVTQFPSHSVIEKGQTVTLRCDPISGHDNLYWYRRVMGKEIKFLLHFVKESKQDESGMPNNRFLAERTGGTYSTLKVQPAELEDSGVYFCASSQNAQITGELFFGEGSRLTVL.

The V call is TRBV5-6, the J call TRBJ2-1, with 12 bases identical to TRBD2. Germline V gene sequence: CDR1 SGHDT, CDR2 YYEEEE. CDR3 size: 17 residues. V dropped 4 bases and J dropped 7; count of bases not matched to a gene: 12. The CDR3 sequence is CASSPPGLAGGSNEQFF. The CDR3 DNA reads TGTGCCAGCAGCCCCCCTGGGCTAGCGGGAGGGTCGAATGAGCAGTTCTTC.

Ten or more counts support this clonotype. The chain recombines TRBV7-9 with TRBJ1-3; D possibly corresponds to TRBD1 (5 bases). The CDR3 loop spans 17 amino acids. V lost 7 bases and J lost 2, with 21 bases in between. The germline V gene has CDR1 SEHNR and CDR2 FQNEAQ (reference sequence). The CDR3, as DNA: TGTGCCAGCACCCCGAGGGACGGACGAGTGGCTGGAAACACCATATATTTT. Translation gives CASTPRDGRVAGNTIYF.

The CDR3 DNA reads TGTGCCAGCAGTTTCCGGCTTCTAGCCAAAAACATTCAGTACTTC. The encoded protein is CASSFRLLAKNIQYF. V usage is TRBV28 and J usage is TRBJ2-4; no definite D call. This CDR3 region has 15 residues. Trimming shortened V by 3 bases and J by 0 bases, and 9 bases separated the two germline ends. CDR1 is MDHEN and CDR2 is SYDVKM in the germline V gene.

V is TRBV24-1 and J is TRBJ2-2, with a tentative D call TRBD1 (5 bases). The CDR3 length is 14 residues. Germline values: CDR1 KGHDR, CDR2 SFDVKD. V was trimmed by 5 bases and J by 4 bases, leaving 10 bases between them. The CDR3 nucleotides are TGTGCCACCAGTGTACCAGGGCGCACCGGGGAGCTGTTTTTT. This sequence encodes CATSVPGRTGELFF.

Judged by abundance, this clonotype is medium-sized. The chain uses TRBV6-5 and TRBJ1-1; D is possibly TRBD1 (5 bases). The CDR3 runs 20 residues. Germline V CDR1 and CDR2: MNHEY, SVGAGI. Trimming cost V 2 bases and J 0 bases, with 25 bases left between them. The CDR3 spells CASSYAPGRAGVLMNTEAFF. CDR3 coding DNA: TGTGCCAGCAGTTACGCCCCAGGTCGTGCGGGGGTCCTCATGAACACTGAAGCTTTCTTT.

This clonotype showed up just a few times. V usage is TRBV20-1 and J usage is TRBJ1-3; 7 nucleotides align to TRBD1. CDR3 size: 15 residues. CDR1 and CDR2 from the germline V gene are DFQATT and SNEGSKA (reference sequence). The trim removed 5 bases at V and 4 bases at J, leaving 11 bases unmatched. CDR3 region: CSALPSGTAGNTIYF. CDR3 nucleotide sequence: TGCAGTGCTCTACCCTCCGGGACAGCGGGAAACACCATATATTTT.

The chain carries TRBV29-1 and TRBJ2-1, with TRBD2 matching over 8 bases. The length of the CDR3 is 13 residues. Germline V lookup: CDR1 SQVTM, CDR2 ANQGSEA. CDR3 coding DNA: TGCAGTAAGGGGCAGCGGGAGAGCGATGAGCAGTTCTTC. It encodes CSKGQRESDEQFF.

This clonotype was found a few times. This chain links TRBV12-3 or TRBV12-4 with TRBJ2-5, with a possible D match to TRBD2 (5 bases). V was shortened by 4 bases and J by 5 bases, with 11 bases between the two germline ends. The CDR3 contains 13 residues. The CDR3 coding sequence is TGTGCCAGCAGTTCCGGAGCGGTGGAGACCCAGTACTTC. Its translation: CASSSGAVETQYF.

V is TRBV6-1 and J is TRBJ1-6, with D hard to call. CDR3 size: 16 residues. Between the trimmed V and J ends, which lost 4 bases and 0 bases, there was a span of 10 bases. Germline CDR1 and CDR2: MNHNS and SASEGT. The CDR3 loop is CASSVYMSSYNSPLHF. The CDR3, as DNA: TGTGCCAGCAGTGTTTACATGAGCTCCTATAATTCACCCCTCCACTTT.

This clonotype was observed a handful of times. The rearrangement links TRBV12-3 or TRBV12-4 to TRBJ1-2; the D is unclear. V was cut by 2 bases and J by 4 bases, with 5 bases left in between. The CDR3 totals 12 residues. CDR3 nucleotide sequence: TGTGCCAGCAGTTTACCGCTCTATGGCTACACCTTC. Its translation: CASSLPLYGYTF.

This chain links TRBV7-2 with TRBJ2-4; 8 bases fit TRBD2. V shed 4 bases, J shed 0 bases, and the junction held 8 bases outside the gene matches. In germline, CDR1 is SGHTA, CDR2 FQGNSA. The CDR3 consists of 17 residues. CDR3: CASSSSRGGIAKNIQYF. CDR3 DNA sequence: TGTGCCAGCAGCTCCTCCCGGGGGGGCATAGCCAAAAACATTCAGTACTTC.

This clonotype showed up just a few times. The chain uses TRBV20-1 and TRBJ2-1; 9 positions agree with TRBD2. The germline gives CDR1 DFQATT, CDR2 SNEGSKA (reference sequence). V shed 0 bases, J shed 2 bases, and the junction held 2 bases outside the gene matches. The CDR3 runs 15 residues. The CDR3 protein is CSARDRGRAYNEQFF. The CDR3 bases are TGCAGTGCTAGAGACCGCGGGAGGGCCTACAATGAGCAGTTCTTC.

This clonotype was found a few times. The chain employs TRBV12-3 or TRBV12-4 and TRBJ1-5; 8 nucleotides agree with TRBD1. This CDR3 contains 15 residues. V was pared by 7 bases and J by 5 bases, with 10 bases of the junction left unmatched. CDR3 sequence (DNA): TGTGCCAGCACCAACCCCTTCAGGGGGCATCAGCCCCAGCATTTT. Amino acids: CASTNPFRGHQPQHF.

This clonotype was recorded many times. V and J are TRBV7-9 and TRBJ1-2; D is undetermined. Germline V CDR1 and CDR2: SEHNR, FQNEAQ (reference sequence). This CDR3 is 13 amino acids long. Between the trimmed V and J ends, which lost 1 base and 4 bases, there was a span of 7 bases. Here the CDR3 reads CASSLEAGYGYTF. For the CDR3, the DNA is TGTGCCAGCAGCTTAGAAGCGGGCTATGGCTACACCTTC.

The chain recombines TRBV7-3 with TRBJ2-3; no reliable D call. CDR1 and CDR2 (germline): SGHTA, FQGTGA. The CDR3 runs 15 residues. Trimming stripped 2 bases from V and 4 bases from J, with 13 bases between. The DNA for the CDR3 is TGTGCCAGCAGCTTATCCCCCAGTGTATCAGATACGCAGTATTTT. Protein sequence: CASSLSPSVSDTQYF.

The chain employs TRBV5-1 and TRBJ2-3; D is ambiguous. Trimming pared 0 bases from V and 3 bases from J, leaving 8 bases between. The germline CDR1 and CDR2 sequences are SGHRS and YFSETQ. The CDR3 totals 14 residues. CDR3 sequence: CASSLARPTDTQYF. In DNA form, the CDR3 reads TGCGCCAGCAGCTTGGCAAGGCCGACAGATACGCAGTATTTT.

A few counts support this clonotype. V and J are TRBV7-2 and TRBJ2-5; D remains unclear. CDR1 and CDR2 from the germline V gene are SGHTA and FQGNSA. Trimming removed 8 bases from V and 6 bases from J, with 16 bases in between. There are 13 residues in the CDR3. The CDR3 is CASAVGLGKTQYF. The CDR3 nucleotides are TGTGCCAGCGCGGTAGGGCTTGGGAAGACCCAGTACTTC.

This clonotype was detected many times. J is TRBJ2-1 and V is TRBV6-5; D remains ambiguous. The CDR3 runs 11 residues. From germline, CDR1 is MNHEY and CDR2 SVGAGI. V was pared by 3 bases and J by 8 bases, with 5 bases between. The CDR3 loop is CASSYSHEQFF. The CDR3, as DNA: TGTGCCAGCAGTTATAGCCATGAGCAGTTCTTC.

This clonotype showed up many times. The V gene is TRBV28, the J gene TRBJ2-5; 9 nucleotides align to TRBD2. In germline, CDR1 is MDHEN, CDR2 SYDVKM. CDR3 size: 15 residues. Trimming at V came to 4 bases and at J to 3 bases, leaving 6 bases not matched to a gene. In DNA form, the CDR3 reads TGTGCCAGCAGTTGGGAACTAGCGGGTAAAGAGACCCAGTACTTC. The encoded protein is CASSWELAGKETQYF.

This clonotype was seen ten or more times. J is TRBJ2-4 and V is TRBV10-3; 9 bases fit TRBD1. In germline, CDR1 is ENHRY, CDR2 SYGVKD. The CDR3 has 17 amino acids. Trimming removed 2 bases from V and 6 bases from J; junction bases left unmatched: 11. The CDR3 DNA reads as TGTGCCATCAGTGAGCCCACGTCCGACAGGGGGGGAAACATTCAGTACTTC. This sequence encodes CAISEPTSDRGGNIQYF.

V gene TRBV20-1 combines with J gene TRBJ1-4, with TRBD1 identical over 7 bases. This CDR3 spans 16 amino acids. The ends lost 0 bases at V and 5 bases at J; junction bases unmatched: 9. From germline, CDR1 is DFQATT and CDR2 SNEGSKA (reference sequence). CDR3 protein: CSARDDVTGWNEKLFF. CDR3 nucleotides: TGCAGTGCTAGAGACGATGTGACAGGGTGGAATGAAAAACTGTTTTTT.

This chain uses TRBV28 with TRBJ1-1; possible D gene TRBD1, 5 bases. Germline loops: CDR1 MDHEN, CDR2 SYDVKM. The CDR3 sequence is 14 residues long. V dropped 7 bases and J dropped 4 bases, with 16 bases sitting between them. The CDR3 spells CASMVYGATTEAFF. Here the CDR3 DNA reads TGTGCCAGCATGGTTTATGGGGCCACCACTGAAGCTTTCTTT.

The sample holds many counts of this clonotype. The chain couples TRBV7-8 to TRBJ2-1; D remains ambiguous. Between the trimmed V and J ends, which lost 5 bases and 3 bases, there was a span of 14 bases. This CDR3 spans 15 amino acids. Germline lookup yields CDR1 SGHVS and CDR2 FQNEAQ. This CDR3 reads CASSHPYRDYNEQFF. CDR3 nucleotides: TGTGCCAGCAGCCACCCATATCGAGACTACAATGAGCAGTTCTTC.